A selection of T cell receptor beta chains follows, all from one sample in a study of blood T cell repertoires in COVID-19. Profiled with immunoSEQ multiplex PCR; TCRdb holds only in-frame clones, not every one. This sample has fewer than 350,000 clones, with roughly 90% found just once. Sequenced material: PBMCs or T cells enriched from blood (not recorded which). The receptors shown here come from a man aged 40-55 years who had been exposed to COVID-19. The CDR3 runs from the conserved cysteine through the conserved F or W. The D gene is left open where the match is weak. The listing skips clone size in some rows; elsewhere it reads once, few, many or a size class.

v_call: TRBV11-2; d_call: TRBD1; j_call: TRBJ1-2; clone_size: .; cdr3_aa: CASSSIRTGGGYTF; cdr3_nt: TGTGCCAGCAGCTCCATTCGGACAGGGGGTGGCTACACCTTC
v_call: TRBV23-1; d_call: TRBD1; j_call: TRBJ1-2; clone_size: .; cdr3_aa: CASRHSGTGGSVRSKDYGYTF; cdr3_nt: TGCGCCAGCAGACACTCCGGGACAGGGGGCAGTGTAAGGAGTAAGGACTATGGCTACACCTTC
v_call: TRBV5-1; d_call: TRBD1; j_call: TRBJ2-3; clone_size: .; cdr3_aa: CASSVGQGQSDTQYF; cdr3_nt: TGCGCCAGCAGCGTGGGACAGGGGCAATCAGATACGCAGTATTTT
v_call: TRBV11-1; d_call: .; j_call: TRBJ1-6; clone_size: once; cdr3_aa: CASSLTPSADSPLHF; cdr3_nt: TGTGCCAGCAGCTTAACCCCCTCGGCGGATTCACCCCTCCACTTT
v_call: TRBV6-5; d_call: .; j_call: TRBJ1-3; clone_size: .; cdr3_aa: CASSWANGNTIYF; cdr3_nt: TGTGCCAGCAGTTGGGCGAACGGAAACACCATATATTTT
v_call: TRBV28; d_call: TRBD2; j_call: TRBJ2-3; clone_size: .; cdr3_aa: CASRQGLAGSDTQYF; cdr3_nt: TGTGCCAGCCGTCAGGGACTAGCGGGATCAGATACGCAGTATTTT
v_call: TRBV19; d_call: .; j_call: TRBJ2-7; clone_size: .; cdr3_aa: CASSFGLGSSYEQYF; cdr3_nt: TGTGCCAGTAGTTTTGGGCTGGGTAGCTCCTACGAGCAGTACTTC
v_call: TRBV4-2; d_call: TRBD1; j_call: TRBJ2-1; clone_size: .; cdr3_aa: CASSQVDRGSYNEQFF; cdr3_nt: TGTGCCAGCAGCCAAGTTGACAGGGGGTCCTACAATGAGCAGTTCTTC
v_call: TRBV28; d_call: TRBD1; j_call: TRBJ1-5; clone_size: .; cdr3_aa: CASGTIGQAYSNQPQHF; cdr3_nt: TGTGCCAGCGGAACAATTGGACAGGCGTATAGCAATCAGCCCCAGCATTTT
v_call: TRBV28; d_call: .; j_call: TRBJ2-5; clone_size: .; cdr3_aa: CASSLRSRSKKETQYF; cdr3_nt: TGTGCCAGCAGTTTAAGGAGCAGAAGTAAAAAAGAGACCCAGTACTTC
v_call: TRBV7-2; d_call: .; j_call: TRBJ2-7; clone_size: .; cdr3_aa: CASSNFAYEQYF; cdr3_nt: TGTGCCAGCAGCAATTTTGCGTACGAGCAGTACTTC
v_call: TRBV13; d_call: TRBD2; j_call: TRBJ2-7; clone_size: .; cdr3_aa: CASSLFLQPGLAGGKSGYEQYF; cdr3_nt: TGTGCCAGCAGCCTATTCCTACAACCTGGACTAGCGGGAGGCAAGAGCGGATACGAGCAGTACTTC
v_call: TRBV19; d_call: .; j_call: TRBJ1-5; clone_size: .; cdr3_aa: CASSIERLNQPQHF; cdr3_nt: TGTGCCAGTAGTATAGAGCGGTTAAATCAGCCCCAGCATTTT
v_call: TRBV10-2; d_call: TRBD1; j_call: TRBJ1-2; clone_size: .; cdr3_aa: CASSDTGDYGYTF; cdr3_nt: TGCGCCAGCAGCGACACAGGGGACTATGGCTACACCTTC
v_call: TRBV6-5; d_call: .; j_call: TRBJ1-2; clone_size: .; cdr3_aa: CASSQGLYGYTF; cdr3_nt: TGTGCCAGCAGTCAGGGTCTCTATGGCTACACCTTC
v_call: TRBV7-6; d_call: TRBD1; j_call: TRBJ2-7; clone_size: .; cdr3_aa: CASSLAVRDSPLEQYF; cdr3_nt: TGTGCCAGCAGCTTAGCCGTACGGGACAGCCCCTTGGAGCAGTACTTC
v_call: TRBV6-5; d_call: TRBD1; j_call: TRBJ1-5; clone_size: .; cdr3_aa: CASRRQGGDNQPQHF; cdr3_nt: TGTGCCAGCAGAAGACAGGGAGGTGACAATCAGCCCCAGCATTTT
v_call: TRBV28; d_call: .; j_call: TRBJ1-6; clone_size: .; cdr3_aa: CASTPPRASNSPLHF; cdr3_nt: TGTGCCAGCACCCCCCCGAGGGCCTCGAATTCACCCCTCCACTTT
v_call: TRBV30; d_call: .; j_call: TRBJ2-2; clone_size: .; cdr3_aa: CAWSWKQGNTGELFF; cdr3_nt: TGTGCCTGGAGTTGGAAACAGGGGAACACCGGGGAGCTGTTTTTT
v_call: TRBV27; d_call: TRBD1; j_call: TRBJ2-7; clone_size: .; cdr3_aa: CASSIKFTGTGSYEQYF; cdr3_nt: TGTGCCAGCAGCATTAAATTTACCGGGACAGGGTCCTACGAGCAGTACTTC
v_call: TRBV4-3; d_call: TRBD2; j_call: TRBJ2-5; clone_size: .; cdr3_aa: CASSQGLAVQETQYF; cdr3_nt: TGCGCCAGCAGCCAAGGACTAGCGGTTCAAGAGACCCAGTACTTC
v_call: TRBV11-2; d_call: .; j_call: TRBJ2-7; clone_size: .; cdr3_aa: CASSLGRGYEQYF; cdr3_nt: TGTGCCAGCAGCTTAGGTAGGGGGTACGAGCAGTACTTC
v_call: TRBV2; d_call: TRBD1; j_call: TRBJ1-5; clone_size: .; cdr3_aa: CASSGGQAREQPQHF; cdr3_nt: TGTGCCAGCAGTGGGGGACAGGCCCGGGAGCAGCCCCAGCATTTT
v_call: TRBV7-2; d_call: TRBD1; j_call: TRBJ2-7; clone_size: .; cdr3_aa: CASSFPPGQGVQQYF; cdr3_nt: TGTGCCAGCAGCTTCCCACCGGGACAGGGCGTTCAGCAGTACTTC
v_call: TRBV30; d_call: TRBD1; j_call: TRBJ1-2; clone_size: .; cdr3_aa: CAWRGTGGSNYGYTF; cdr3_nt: TGTGCCTGGAGGGGTACAGGGGGCTCTAACTATGGCTACACCTTC
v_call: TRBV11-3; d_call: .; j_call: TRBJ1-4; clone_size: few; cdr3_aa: CASSLGGEKLFF; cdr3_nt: TGTGCCAGCAGCCTCGGGGGTGAAAAACTGTTTTTT
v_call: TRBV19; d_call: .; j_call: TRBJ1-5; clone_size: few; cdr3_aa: CASSITSADNQPQHF; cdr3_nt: TGTGCCAGTAGTATAACGTCAGCGGACAATCAGCCCCAGCATTTT
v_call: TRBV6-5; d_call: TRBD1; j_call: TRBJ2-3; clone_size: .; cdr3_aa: CASSRDRTTYTQYF; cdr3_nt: TGTGCCAGCAGCCGGGACAGGACGACATATACGCAGTATTTT
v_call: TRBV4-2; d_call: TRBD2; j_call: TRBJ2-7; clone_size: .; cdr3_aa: CASSQVAGDLYEQYF; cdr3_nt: TGTGCCAGCAGCCAAGTAGCGGGAGACCTCTACGAGCAGTACTTC
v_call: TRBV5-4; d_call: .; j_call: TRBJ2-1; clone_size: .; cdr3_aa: CASSPVGQSGKEQFF; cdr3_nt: TGTGCCAGCAGCCCGGTTGGCCAGTCCGGGAAGGAGCAGTTCTTC
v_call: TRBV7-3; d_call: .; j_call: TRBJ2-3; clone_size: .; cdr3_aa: CASSFRGMGDTQYF; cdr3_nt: TGTGCCAGCAGCTTTCGCGGGATGGGAGATACGCAGTATTTT
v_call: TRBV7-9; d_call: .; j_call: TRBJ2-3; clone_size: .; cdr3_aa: CASSSTGISTDTQYF; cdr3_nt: TGTGCCAGCAGCAGTACAGGGATCAGCACAGATACGCAGTATTTT
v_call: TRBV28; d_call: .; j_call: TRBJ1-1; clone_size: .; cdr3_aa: CASSSNRPEAFF; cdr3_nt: TGTGCCAGCAGTTCGAACAGGCCTGAAGCTTTCTTT
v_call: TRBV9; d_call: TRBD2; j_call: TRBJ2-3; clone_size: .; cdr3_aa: CASSPWGGSTDTQYF; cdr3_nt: TGTGCCAGCAGCCCCTGGGGGGGAAGCACAGATACGCAGTATTTT
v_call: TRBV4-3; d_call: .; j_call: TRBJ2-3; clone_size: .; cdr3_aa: CASSQISSRPNTQYF; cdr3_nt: TGCGCCAGCAGCCAAATTAGCTCGAGGCCCAATACGCAGTATTTT
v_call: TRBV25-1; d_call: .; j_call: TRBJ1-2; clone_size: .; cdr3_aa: CASSRGYGYTF; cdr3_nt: TGTGCCAGCAGTCGCGGCTATGGCTACACCTTC
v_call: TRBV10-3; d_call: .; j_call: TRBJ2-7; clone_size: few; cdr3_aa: CAISVDGGAYEQYF; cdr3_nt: TGTGCCATTTCCGTGGATGGCGGAGCCTACGAGCAGTACTTC
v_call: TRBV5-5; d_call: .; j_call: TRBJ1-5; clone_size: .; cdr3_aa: CASSLKSYSNQPQHF; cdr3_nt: TGTGCCAGCAGCTTGAAATCCTATAGCAATCAGCCCCAGCATTTT
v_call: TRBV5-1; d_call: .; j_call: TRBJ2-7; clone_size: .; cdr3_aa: CASSWSSYEQYF; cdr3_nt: TGCGCCAGCAGCTGGAGCTCCTACGAGCAGTACTTC
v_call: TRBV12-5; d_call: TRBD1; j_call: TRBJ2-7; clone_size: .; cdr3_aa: CASGSRTGNYEQYF; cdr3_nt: TGTGCTAGTGGTAGCCGGACAGGGAACTACGAGCAGTACTTC
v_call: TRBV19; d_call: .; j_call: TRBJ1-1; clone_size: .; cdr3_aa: CASSRGMNTEAFF; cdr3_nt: TGTGCCAGCAGTCGGGGGATGAACACTGAAGCTTTCTTT
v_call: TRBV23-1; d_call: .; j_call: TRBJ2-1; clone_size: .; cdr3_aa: CASSHCGGWGYNEQFF; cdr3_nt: TGCGCCAGCAGTCATTGTGGGGGCTGGGGTTACAATGAGCAGTTCTTC
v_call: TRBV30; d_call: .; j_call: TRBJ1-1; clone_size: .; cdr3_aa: CAWSENTNTEAFF; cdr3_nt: TGTGCCTGGAGTGAGAATACTAACACTGAAGCTTTCTTT
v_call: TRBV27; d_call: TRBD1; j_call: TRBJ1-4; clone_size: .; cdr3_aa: CASSLWTGNREKLFF; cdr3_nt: TGTGCCAGCAGTTTATGGACAGGGAACCGCGAAAAACTGTTTTTT
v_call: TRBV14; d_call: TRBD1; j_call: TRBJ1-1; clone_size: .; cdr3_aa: CASSDPGQVGAEAFF; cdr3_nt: TGTGCCAGCAGCGACCCCGGACAGGTCGGGGCTGAAGCTTTCTTT
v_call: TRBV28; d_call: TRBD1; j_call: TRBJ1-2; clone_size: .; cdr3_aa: CASRPGQGANTF; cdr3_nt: TGTGCCAGCAGGCCGGGACAGGGAGCTAACACCTTC
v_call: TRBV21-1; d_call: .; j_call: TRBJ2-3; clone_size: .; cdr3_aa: CASSKALGGAATDTQYF; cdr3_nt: TGTGCCAGCAGCAAAGCCCTGGGGGGGGCCGCCACAGATACGCAGTATTTT
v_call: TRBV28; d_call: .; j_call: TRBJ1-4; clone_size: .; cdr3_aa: CASQGQQKLFF; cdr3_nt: TGTGCCAGCCAGGGGCAGCAAAAACTGTTTTTT
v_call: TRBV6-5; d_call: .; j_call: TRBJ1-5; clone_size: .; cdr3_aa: CATSGSPVEPQHF; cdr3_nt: TGTGCCACCTCAGGGTCACCGGTAGAGCCCCAGCATTTT
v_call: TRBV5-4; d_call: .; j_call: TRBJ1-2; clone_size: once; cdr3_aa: CASSFGGSDGYTF; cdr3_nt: TGTGCCAGCAGCTTTGGGGGGTCGGATGGCTACACCTTC
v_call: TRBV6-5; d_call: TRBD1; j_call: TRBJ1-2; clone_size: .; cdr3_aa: CASRVGTGYGYTF; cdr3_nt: TGTGCCAGCAGAGTAGGGACAGGCTATGGCTACACCTTC
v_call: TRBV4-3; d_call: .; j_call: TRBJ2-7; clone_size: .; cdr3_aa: CASSQGWALNYEQYF; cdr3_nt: TGCGCCAGCAGCCAAGGGTGGGCCCTCAATTACGAGCAGTACTTC
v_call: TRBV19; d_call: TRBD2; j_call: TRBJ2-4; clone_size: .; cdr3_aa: CASKKGGEGRNKNIQYF; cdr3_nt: TGTGCCAGTAAAAAGGGAGGGGAGGGCCGTAACAAAAACATTCAGTACTTC